This TCR beta chain derives from a study of blood T cell repertoires in COVID-19. About the research overall: The study drew acute and convalescent COVID-19 samples from the United States, Italy and Spain. T cells, B-cell-depleted T cells, or PBMCs provided the cDNA or gDNA that served as material.

Authors' analysis steps: Reference gene primer amplification gave estimated nucleated cell counts. Here immunoSEQ multiplex PCR was the method, and the copy in TCRdb shows in-frame clones only, minus some. The V and J calls and clone size were taken over from that table, and D and trimming were inferred from the DNA. The table records some 150,000 clones, around 73% of them present only once. The CDR3 consists of 16 residues. This receptor was identified in a woman aged 45 to 65 with active or convalescent COVID-19. The sequenced material came from peripheral blood. The gene calls are TRBV1 and TRBJ2-5; the table's TRBD2 call for D was not verified on the DNA. TRBV1 is deemed a pseudogene. The CDR3 is CTSSQSQRGGQETQYF. The CDR3 coding sequence is TGCACCAGCAGCCAATCCCAGCGGGGGGGCCAAGAGACCCAGTACTTC.